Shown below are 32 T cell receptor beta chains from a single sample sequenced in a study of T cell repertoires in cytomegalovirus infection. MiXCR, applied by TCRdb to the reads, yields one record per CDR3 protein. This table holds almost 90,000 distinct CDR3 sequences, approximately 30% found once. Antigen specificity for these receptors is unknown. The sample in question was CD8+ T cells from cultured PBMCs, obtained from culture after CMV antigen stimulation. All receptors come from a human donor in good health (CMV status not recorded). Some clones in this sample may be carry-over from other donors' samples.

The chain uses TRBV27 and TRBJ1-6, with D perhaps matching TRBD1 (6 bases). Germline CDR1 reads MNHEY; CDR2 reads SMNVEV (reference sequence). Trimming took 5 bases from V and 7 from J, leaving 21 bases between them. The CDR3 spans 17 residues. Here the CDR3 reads CASSTPGGGISNSPLHF. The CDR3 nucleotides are TGTGCCAGCAGTACGCCCGGGGGCGGGATATCCAATTCACCCCTCCACTTT.

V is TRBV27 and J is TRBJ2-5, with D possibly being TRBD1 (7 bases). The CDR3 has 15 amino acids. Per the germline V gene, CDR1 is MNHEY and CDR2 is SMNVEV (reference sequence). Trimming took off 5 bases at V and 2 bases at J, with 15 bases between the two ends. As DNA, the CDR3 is TGTGCCAGCAGTCCGGCGGGACAGCCTCAAGAGACCCAGTACTTC. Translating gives CASSPAGQPQETQYF.

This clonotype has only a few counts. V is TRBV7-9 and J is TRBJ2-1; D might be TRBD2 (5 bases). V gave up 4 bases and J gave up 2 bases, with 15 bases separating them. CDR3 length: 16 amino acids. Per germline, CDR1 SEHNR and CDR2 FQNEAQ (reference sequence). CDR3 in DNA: TGTGCCAGCAGCTCATGGGGAGTTCCCGCCTACAATGAGCAGTTCTTC. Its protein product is CASSSWGVPAYNEQFF.

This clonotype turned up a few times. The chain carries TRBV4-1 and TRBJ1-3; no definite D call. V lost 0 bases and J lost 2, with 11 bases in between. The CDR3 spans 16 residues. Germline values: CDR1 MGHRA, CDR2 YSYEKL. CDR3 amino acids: CASSQDVSPTGNTIYF. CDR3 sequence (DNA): TGCGCCAGCAGCCAAGATGTCTCACCCACTGGAAACACCATATATTTT.

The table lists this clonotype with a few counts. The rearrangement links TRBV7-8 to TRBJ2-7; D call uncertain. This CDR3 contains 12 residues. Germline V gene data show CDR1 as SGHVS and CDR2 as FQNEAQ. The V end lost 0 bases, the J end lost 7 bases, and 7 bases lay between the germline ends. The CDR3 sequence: CASSLALGEQYF. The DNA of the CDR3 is TGTGCCAGCAGCTTAGCGTTGGGAGAGCAGTACTTC.

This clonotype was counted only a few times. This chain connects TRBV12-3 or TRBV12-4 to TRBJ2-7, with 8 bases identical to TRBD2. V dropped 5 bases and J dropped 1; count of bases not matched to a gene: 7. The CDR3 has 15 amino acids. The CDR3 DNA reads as TGTGCCAGCAGTGATAGCGGGGCCCCGTCCTACGAGCAGTACTTC. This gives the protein CASSDSGAPSYEQYF.

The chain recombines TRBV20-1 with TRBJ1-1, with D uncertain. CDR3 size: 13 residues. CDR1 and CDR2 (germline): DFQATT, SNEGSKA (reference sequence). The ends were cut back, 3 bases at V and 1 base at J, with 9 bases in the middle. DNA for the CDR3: TGCAGTGCTAGTGAGCAACAGAACACTGAAGCTTTCTTT. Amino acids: CSASEQQNTEAFF.

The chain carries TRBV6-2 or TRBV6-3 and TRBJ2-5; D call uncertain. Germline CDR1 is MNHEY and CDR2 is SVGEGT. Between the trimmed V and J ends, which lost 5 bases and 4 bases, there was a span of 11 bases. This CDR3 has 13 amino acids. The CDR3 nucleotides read TGTGCCAGCAGTGCAACTGCCCGAGAGACCCAGTACTTC. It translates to CASSATARETQYF.

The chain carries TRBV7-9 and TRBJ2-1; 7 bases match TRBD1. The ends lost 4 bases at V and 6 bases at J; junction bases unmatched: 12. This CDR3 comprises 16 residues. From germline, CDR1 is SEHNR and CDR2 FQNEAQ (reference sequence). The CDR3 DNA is TGTGCCAGCAGCTCCCTTACAGGGGTATTGATCAATGAGCAGTTCTTC. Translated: CASSSLTGVLINEQFF.

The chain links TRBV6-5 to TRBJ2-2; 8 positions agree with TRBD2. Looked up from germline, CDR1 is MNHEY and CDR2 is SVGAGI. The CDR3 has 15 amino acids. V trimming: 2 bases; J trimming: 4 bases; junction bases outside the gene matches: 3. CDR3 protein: CASSYTGGATGELFF. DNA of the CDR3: TGTGCCAGCAGTTACACCGGGGGGGCCACCGGGGAGCTGTTTTTT.

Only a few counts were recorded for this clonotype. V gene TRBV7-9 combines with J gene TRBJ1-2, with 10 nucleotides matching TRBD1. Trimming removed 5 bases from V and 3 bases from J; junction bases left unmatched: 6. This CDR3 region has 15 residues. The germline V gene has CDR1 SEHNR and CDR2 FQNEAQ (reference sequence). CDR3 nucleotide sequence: TGTGCCAGCAGCGGACAGGGGGTCGCGGACTATGGCTACACCTTC. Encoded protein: CASSGQGVADYGYTF.

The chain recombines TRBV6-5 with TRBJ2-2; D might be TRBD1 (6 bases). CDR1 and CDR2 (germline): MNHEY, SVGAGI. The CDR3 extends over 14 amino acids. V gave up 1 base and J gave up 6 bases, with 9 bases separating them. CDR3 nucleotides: TGTGCCAGCAGTTACTTCAGGGGTGCCGGGGAGCTGTTTTTT. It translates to CASSYFRGAGELFF.

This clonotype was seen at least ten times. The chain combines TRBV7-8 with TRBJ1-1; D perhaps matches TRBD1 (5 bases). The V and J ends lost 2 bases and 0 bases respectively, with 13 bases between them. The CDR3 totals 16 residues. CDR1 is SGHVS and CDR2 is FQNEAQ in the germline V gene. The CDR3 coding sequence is TGTGCCAGCAGCTTAATGGGACGGGGAATGAACACTGAAGCTTTCTTT. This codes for CASSLMGRGMNTEAFF.

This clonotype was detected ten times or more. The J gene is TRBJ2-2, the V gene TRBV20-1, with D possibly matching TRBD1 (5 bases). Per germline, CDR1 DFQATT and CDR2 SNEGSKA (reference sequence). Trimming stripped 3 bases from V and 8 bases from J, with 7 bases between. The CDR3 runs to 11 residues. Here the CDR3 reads CSARTEGELFF. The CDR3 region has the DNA TGCAGTGCTAGGACAGAGGGGGAGCTGTTTTTT.

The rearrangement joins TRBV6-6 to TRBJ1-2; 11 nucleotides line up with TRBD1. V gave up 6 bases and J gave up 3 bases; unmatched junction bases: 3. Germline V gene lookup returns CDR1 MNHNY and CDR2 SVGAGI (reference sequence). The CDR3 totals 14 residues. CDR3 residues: CASSGQGADYGYTF. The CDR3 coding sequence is TGTGCCAGCAGCGGACAGGGGGCCGACTATGGCTACACCTTC.

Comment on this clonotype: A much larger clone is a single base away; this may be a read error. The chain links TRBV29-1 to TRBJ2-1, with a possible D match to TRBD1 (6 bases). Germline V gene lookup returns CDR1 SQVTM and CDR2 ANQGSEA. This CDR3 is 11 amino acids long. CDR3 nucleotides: TGCAGCTCGAGAGGGGACAATGAGAAGTTCTTC. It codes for CSSRGDNEKFF.

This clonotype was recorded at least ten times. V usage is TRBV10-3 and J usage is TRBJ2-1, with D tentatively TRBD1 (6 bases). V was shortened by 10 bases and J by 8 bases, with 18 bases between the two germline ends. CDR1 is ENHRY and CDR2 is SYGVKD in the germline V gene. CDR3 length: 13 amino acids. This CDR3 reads CATGNRESDEQFF. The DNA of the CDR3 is TGTGCCACGGGCAACAGGGAGTCCGATGAGCAGTTCTTC.

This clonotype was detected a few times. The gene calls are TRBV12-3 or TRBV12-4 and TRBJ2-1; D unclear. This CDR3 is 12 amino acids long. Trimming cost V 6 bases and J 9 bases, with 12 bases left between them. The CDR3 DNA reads TGTGCCAGCAGCCCCCAGTGGGGTGAGCAGTTCTTC. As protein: CASSPQWGEQFF.

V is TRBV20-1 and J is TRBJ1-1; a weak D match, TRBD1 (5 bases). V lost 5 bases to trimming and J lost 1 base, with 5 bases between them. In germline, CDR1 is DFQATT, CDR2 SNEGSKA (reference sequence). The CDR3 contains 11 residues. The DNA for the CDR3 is TGCAGTGCTGGGGGGAACACTGAAGCTTTCTTT. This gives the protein CSAGGNTEAFF.

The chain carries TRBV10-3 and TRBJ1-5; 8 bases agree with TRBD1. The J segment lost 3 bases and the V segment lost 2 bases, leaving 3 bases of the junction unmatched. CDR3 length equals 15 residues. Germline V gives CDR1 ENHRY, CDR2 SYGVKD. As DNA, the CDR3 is TGTGCCATCAGTGAGGGACAGGGAGACAATCAGCCCCAGCATTTT. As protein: CAISEGQGDNQPQHF.

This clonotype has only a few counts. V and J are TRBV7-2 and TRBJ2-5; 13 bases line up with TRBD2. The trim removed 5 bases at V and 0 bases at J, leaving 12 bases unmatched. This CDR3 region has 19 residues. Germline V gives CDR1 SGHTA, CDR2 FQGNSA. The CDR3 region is CASSPGPPTSGGYQETQYF. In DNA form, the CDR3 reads TGTGCCAGCAGCCCCGGTCCCCCGACTAGCGGGGGGTACCAAGAGACCCAGTACTTC.

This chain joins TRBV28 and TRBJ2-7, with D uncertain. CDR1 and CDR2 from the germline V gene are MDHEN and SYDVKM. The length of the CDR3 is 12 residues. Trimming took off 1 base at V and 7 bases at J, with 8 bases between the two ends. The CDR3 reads CASSLFGKEQYF. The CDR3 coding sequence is TGTGCCAGCAGTTTATTCGGCAAAGAGCAGTACTTC.

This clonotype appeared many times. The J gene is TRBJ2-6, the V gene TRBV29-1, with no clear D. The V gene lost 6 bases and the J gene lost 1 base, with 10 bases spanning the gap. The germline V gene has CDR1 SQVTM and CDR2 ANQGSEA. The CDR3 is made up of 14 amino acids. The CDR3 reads CSVRWGSGANVLTF. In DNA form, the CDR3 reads TGCAGCGTCCGATGGGGTTCTGGGGCCAACGTCCTGACTTTC.

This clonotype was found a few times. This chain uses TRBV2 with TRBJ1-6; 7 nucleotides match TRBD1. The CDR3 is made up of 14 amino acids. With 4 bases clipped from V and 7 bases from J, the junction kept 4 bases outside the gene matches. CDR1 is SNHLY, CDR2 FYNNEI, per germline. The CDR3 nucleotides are TGTGCCAGCAGTGTCGACAGGGTCAATTCACCCCTCCACTTT. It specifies CASSVDRVNSPLHF.

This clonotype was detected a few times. The CDR3 loop is CASSGGALTYNEQFF. CDR3 in DNA: TGTGCCAGCAGCGGGGGGGCATTGACGTACAATGAGCAGTTCTTC. The rearrangement joins TRBV7-6 to TRBJ2-1; D is possibly TRBD2 (7 bases). This CDR3 region has 15 residues. The V end was cut by 5 bases, the J end by 4 bases, with 15 bases between. CDR1 SGHVS and CDR2 FNYEAQ come from the germline V gene.

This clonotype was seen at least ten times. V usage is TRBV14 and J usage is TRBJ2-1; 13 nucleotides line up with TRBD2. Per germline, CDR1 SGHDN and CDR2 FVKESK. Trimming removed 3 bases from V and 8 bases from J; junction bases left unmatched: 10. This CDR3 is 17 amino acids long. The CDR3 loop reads CASSQGLLAGGLDEQFF. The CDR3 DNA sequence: TGTGCCAGCAGCCAGGGGCTACTAGCGGGGGGGCTCGATGAGCAGTTCTTC.

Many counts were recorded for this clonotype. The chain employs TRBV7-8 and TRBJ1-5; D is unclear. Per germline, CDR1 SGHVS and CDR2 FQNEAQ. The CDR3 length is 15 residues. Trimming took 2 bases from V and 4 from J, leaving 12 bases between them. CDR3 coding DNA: TGTGCCAGCAGCTTATTGGGCTCGCTTAATCAGCCCCAGCATTTT. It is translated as CASSLLGSLNQPQHF.

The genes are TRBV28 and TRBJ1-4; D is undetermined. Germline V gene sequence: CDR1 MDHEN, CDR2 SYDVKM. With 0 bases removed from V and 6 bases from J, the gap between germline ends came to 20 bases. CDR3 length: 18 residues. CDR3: CASSLWGKAVLTDEKLFF. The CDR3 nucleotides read TGTGCCAGCAGTTTATGGGGGAAGGCAGTACTGACCGATGAAAAACTGTTTTTT.

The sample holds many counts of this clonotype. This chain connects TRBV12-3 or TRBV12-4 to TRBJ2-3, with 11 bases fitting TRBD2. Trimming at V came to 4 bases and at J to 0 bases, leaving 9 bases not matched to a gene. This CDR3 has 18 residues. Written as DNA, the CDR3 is TGTGCCAGCAGTTCAGGACTAGCGGGTCCGACTAGCACAGATACGCAGTATTTT. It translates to CASSSGLAGPTSTDTQYF.

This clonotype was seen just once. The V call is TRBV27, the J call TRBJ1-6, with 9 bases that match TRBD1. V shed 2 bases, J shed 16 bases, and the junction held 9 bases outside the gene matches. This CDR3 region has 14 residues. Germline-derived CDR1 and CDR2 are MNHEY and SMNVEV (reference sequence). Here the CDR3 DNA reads TGTGCCAGCAGTTTACGGACAGGGGCCCGTGGACTCCACTTT. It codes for CASSLRTGARGLHF.

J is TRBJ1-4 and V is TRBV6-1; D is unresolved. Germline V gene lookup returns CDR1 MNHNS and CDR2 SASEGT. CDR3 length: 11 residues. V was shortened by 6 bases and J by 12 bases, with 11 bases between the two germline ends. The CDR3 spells CASRGGSQLFF. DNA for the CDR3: TGTGCCAGCAGGGGCGGAAGCCAACTGTTTTTT.

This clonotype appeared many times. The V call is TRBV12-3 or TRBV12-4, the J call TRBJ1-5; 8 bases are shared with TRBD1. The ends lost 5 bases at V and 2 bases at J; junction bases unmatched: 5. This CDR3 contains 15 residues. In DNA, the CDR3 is TGTGCCAGCAGTCAAACAGGGGGACGCAATCAGCCCCAGCATTTT. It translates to CASSQTGGRNQPQHF.